This T cell receptor (beta chain) is drawn from a study of blood T cell repertoires in COVID-19. Study-wide background: Acute-phase and convalescent COVID-19 samples originated in the United States, Italy and Spain. PBMCs, B-cell-depleted T cells, or T cells provided the cDNA or gDNA that made up the material.

V lost 4 bases, J lost 6 bases, and 12 bases lay in between. The germline V gene encodes CDR1 KGHSH and CDR2 LQKENI. The CDR3 extends over 14 amino acids. Authors' data handling: Amplification with reference gene primers provided the estimates of nucleated cell counts. Sequencing was performed with immunoSEQ multiplex PCR; in TCRdb, only in-frame clones are kept and a portion is missing. V and J calls plus clone size are reproduced from that table; the DNA served to infer D and trimming. The sample has roughly 150,000 clones, less than 90% seen once. The sequence came from a woman between 70 and 85 years old with acute or convalescent COVID-19. The genes are TRBV18 and TRBJ2-2; D perhaps matches TRBD1 (6 bases). The sample was peripheral blood. DNA for the CDR3: TGTGCCAGCTCACGGACAGTCGCCGCCGGGGAGCTGTTTTTT. Its protein product is CASSRTVAAGELFF.